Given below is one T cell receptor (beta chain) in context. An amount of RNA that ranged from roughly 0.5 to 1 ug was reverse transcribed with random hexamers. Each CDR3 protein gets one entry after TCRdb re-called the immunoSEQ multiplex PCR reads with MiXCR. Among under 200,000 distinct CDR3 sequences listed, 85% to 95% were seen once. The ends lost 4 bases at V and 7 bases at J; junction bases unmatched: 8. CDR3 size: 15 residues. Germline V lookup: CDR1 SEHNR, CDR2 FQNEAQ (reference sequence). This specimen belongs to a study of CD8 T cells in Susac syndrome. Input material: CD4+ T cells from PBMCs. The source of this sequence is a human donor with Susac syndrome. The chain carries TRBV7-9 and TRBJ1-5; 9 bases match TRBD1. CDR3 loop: CASSSTGTGSQPQHF. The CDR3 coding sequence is TGTGCCAGCAGCTCGACCGGGACAGGGAGCCAGCCCCAGCATTTT.